These 3 T cell receptor beta chains share one sample of origin, sequenced in a study of T cell repertoires in cytomegalovirus infection. TCRdb redid the calling of the reads with MiXCR, one entry per CDR3 protein. The sample carries 140,000 to 150,000 distinct CDR3 sequences, about 31% recorded once. Their cognate antigens are unknown. This sample comprised CD8+ T cells from cultured PBMCs, obtained from culture after CMV antigen stimulation. Receptors originate from a human donor in good health (CMV status not recorded). Some clones in this sample may be carry-over from other donors' samples.

The chain couples TRBV5-8 to TRBJ2-1; D unclear. Germline V gene sequence: CDR1 SGHTS, CDR2 YDEGEE. The CDR3 consists of 13 residues. Trimming took 0 bases from V and 7 from J, leaving 8 bases between them. The CDR3 nucleotides read TGTGCCAGCAGCTTGGCTTTGAGTAATGAGCAGTTCTTC. This sequence encodes CASSLALSNEQFF.

This clonotype was detected only a few times. The chain links TRBV10-3 to TRBJ1-2; D is possibly TRBD1 (6 bases). The germline gives CDR1 ENHRY, CDR2 SYGVKD. The ends were cut back, 3 bases at V and 3 bases at J, with 14 bases in the middle. The CDR3 runs to 15 residues. The CDR3 bases are TGTGCCATCAGTGATGGGGGGGCAGGAGACTATGGCTACACCTTC. Its translation is CAISDGGAGDYGYTF.

The sample holds a few counts of this clonotype. This rearrangement joins TRBV24-1 to TRBJ2-1; D perhaps matches TRBD2 (6 bases). The length of the CDR3 is 14 residues. The germline gives CDR1 KGHDR, CDR2 SFDVKD. V dropped 7 bases and J dropped 5 bases, with 14 bases sitting between them. The CDR3: CATSAAGSHNEQFF. CDR3 bases: TGTGCCACCAGCGCTGCGGGGTCCCACAATGAGCAGTTCTTC.